This TCR beta chain was captured in a study of blood T cell repertoires in COVID-19. Germline V lookup: CDR1 SEHNR, CDR2 FQNEAQ (reference sequence). This CDR3 has 18 residues. V was pared by 4 bases and J by 4 bases, with 11 bases of the junction left unmatched. As originally analysed: Quantification of nucleated cells was approximated via reference gene primer amplification. Sequencing used immunoSEQ multiplex PCR; TCRdb keeps in-frame clones, though not all of them. V and J calls and clone size follow that table, whereas D and trimming were derived from the DNA. The sample lists some 340,000 clones; roughly 90% were seen once.

The V gene is TRBV7-9, the J gene TRBJ2-1, with 12 bases aligning to TRBD2. What was sequenced was PBMCs or T cells enriched from blood (not recorded which). This sequence originates from a woman aged 30 to 39 who had been exposed to COVID-19. The CDR3 DNA sequence: TGTGCCAGCAGCTCAGGACTAGCGGGGCCTCTACTATACAATGAGCAGTTCTTC. The encoded protein is CASSSGLAGPLLYNEQFF.